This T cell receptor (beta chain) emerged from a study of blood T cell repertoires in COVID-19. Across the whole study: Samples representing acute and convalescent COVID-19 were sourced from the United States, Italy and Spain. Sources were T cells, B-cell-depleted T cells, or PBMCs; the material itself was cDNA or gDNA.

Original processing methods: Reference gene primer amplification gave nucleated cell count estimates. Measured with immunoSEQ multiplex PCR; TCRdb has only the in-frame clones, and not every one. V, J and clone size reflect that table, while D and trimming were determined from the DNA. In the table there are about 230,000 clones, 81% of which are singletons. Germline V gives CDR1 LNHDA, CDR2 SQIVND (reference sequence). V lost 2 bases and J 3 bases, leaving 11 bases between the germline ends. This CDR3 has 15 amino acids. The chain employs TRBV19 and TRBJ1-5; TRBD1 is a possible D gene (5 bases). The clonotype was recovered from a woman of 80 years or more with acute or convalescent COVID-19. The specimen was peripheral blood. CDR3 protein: CASSIWGRDNQPQHF. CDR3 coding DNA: TGTGCCAGTAGTATATGGGGGAGGGACAATCAGCCCCAGCATTTT.